These T cell receptor beta chains were read from a single sample in a study of cytomegalovirus exposure and HLA in healthy donors. Measured with immunoSEQ multiplex PCR; TCRdb has only the in-frame clones, and not every one. The data hold about 150,000 clones, with approximately 72% observed a single time. Source material: PBMCs. These receptors were obtained from a man aged 40-50 years in good health and CMV-seronegative. The CDR3 runs from the conserved cysteine through the conserved F or W. The D gene is left open where the match is weak. Clone size is stated in some rows and not others, as once, few, many or a class when expanded.

D | J | V | size | CDR3 | DNA
TRBD2 | TRBJ2-7 | TRBV5-6 | . | CASSTRTSGRSGYEQYF | TGTGCCAGCAGCACCCGAACTAGCGGGAGGTCGGGATACGAGCAGTACTTC
. | TRBJ2-7 | TRBV4-2 | . | CASSQEWLATTYEQYF | TGTGCCAGCAGCCAAGAGTGGCTAGCCACGACCTACGAGCAGTACTTC
. | TRBJ1-1 | TRBV5-1 | . | CASSYLLRTGNTEAFF | TGCGCCAGCAGCTACCTTTTACGGACGGGGAATACTGAAGCTTTCTTT
. | TRBJ1-5 | TRBV5-1 | . | CASSWGGGDQPQHF | TGCGCCAGCAGCTGGGGGGGAGGCGATCAGCCCCAGCATTTT
. | TRBJ2-5 | TRBV6-1 | . | CASSNTMTGTQYF | TGTGCCAGCAGCAACACTATGACAGGCACCCAGTACTTC
TRBD2 | TRBJ2-1 | TRBV4-3 | . | CASSPFPSGTSGSDEQFF | TGCGCCAGCAGTCCCTTTCCTTCCGGGACTAGCGGGTCCGATGAGCAGTTCTTC
TRBD2 | TRBJ2-1 | TRBV5-1 | few | CASRVSGRLNEQFF | TGCGCCAGCAGGGTGAGCGGGAGACTCAATGAGCAGTTCTTC
TRBD1 | TRBJ1-5 | TRBV7-2 | . | CASRRNRTGGDQPQHF | TGTGCCAGCAGACGCAATCGGACAGGGGGGGATCAGCCCCAGCATTTT
TRBD2 | TRBJ2-7 | TRBV27 | few | CASSEGTSGSWYEQYF | TGTGCCAGCAGTGAGGGGACTAGCGGGAGTTGGTACGAGCAGTACTTC
TRBD2 | TRBJ2-7 | TRBV4-1 | few | CASSQGGGGSYEQYF | TGCGCCAGCAGCCAAGGGGGGGGAGGATCCTACGAGCAGTACTTC
. | TRBJ2-3 | TRBV13 | once | CASRDPGVAVGTDTQYF | TGTGCCAGCAGGGACCCCGGGGTAGCGGTGGGTACAGATACGCAGTATTTT
TRBD1 | TRBJ1-1 | TRBV4-1 | . | CASSPREYGTGRNTEAFF | TGCGCCAGCAGCCCAAGAGAGTACGGGACAGGGCGGAACACTGAAGCTTTCTTT
. | TRBJ1-1 | TRBV6-5 | . | CASRPTGFNTEAFF | TGTGCCAGCAGACCCACAGGATTCAACACTGAAGCTTTCTTT
. | TRBJ2-1 | TRBV5-1 | . | CASSLRPIGESYNEQFF | TGCGCCAGCAGCTTGCGCCCGATCGGGGAATCTTACAATGAGCAGTTCTTC
. | TRBJ2-3 | TRBV2 | . | CASMEATVGGTDTQYF | TGTGCCAGCATGGAGGCAACTGTCGGGGGCACAGATACGCAGTATTTT
TRBD1 | TRBJ2-5 | TRBV5-1 | once | CASSPQKTGVGETQYF | TGCGCCAGCAGCCCACAGAAAACAGGGGTGGGGGAGACCCAGTACTTC
. | TRBJ2-1 | TRBV19 | . | CASSIYSGDSYNEQFF | TGTGCCAGTAGTATTTACAGCGGCGATTCCTACAATGAGCAGTTCTTC
. | TRBJ2-2 | TRBV5-1 | . | CASSLSTSGELFF | TGCGCCAGCAGCTTGTCCACCAGCGGGGAGCTGTTTTTT
. | TRBJ2-1 | TRBV29-1 | once | CSVEARLVQSYNEQFF | TGCAGCGTTGAAGCCCGACTAGTTCAATCCTACAATGAGCAGTTCTTC
TRBD1 | TRBJ2-2 | TRBV29-1 | . | CSVEELGTANTGELFF | TGCAGCGTTGAAGAACTGGGGACAGCGAACACCGGGGAGCTGTTTTTT
TRBD2 | TRBJ2-7 | TRBV6-6 | . | CASSSGTSGGREQYF | TGTGCCAGCAGTTCCGGGACTAGCGGGGGGCGAGAGCAGTACTTC
. | TRBJ2-7 | TRBV5-6 | . | CASSSPRFSYEQYF | TGTGCCAGCAGCTCCCCGAGGTTCTCCTACGAGCAGTACTTC
TRBD1 | TRBJ1-4 | TRBV5-1 | . | CASRRQGRNEKLFF | TGCGCCAGCAGGAGACAGGGACGTAATGAAAAACTGTTTTTT
TRBD1 | TRBJ2-3 | TRBV6-4 | . | CASSLMNRDRGHQDTQYF | TGTGCCAGCAGTTTGATGAACCGGGACAGGGGTCATCAGGATACGCAGTATTTT
. | TRBJ2-5 | TRBV19 | . | CASSPRRKETQYF | TGTGCCAGTAGTCCAAGGAGGAAGGAGACCCAGTACTTC
. | TRBJ2-5 | TRBV10-1 | . | CASSKRASGGGVQETQYF | TGCGCCAGCAGTAAACGGGCTAGCGGAGGGGGGGTCCAAGAGACCCAGTACTTC
TRBD1 | TRBJ1-5 | TRBV2 | . | CASRSDGQGFQPQHF | TGTGCCAGCAGAAGCGACGGACAGGGGTTCCAGCCCCAGCATTTT
. | TRBJ2-7 | TRBV18 | . | CASSPPARGVYEQYF | TGTGCCAGCTCACCGCCGGCCAGGGGCGTCTACGAGCAGTACTTC
TRBD1 | TRBJ2-5 | TRBV2 | . | CASTRDRGRETQYF | TGTGCCAGCACTCGGGACAGGGGGCGGGAGACCCAGTACTTC
TRBD2 | TRBJ2-7 | TRBV10-3 | once | CATTGGRLGEQYF | TGTGCCACCACGGGGGGAAGGTTGGGCGAGCAGTACTTC
TRBD2 | TRBJ2-7 | TRBV7-2 | . | CASSLGLAGGREQYF | TGTGCCAGCAGCTTAGGACTAGCGGGAGGCCGCGAGCAGTACTTC
TRBD1 | TRBJ1-3 | TRBV30 | once | CAWSRTGLRNTIYF | TGTGCCTGGAGTAGGACAGGGCTTAGAAACACCATATATTTT
. | TRBJ2-7 | TRBV6-1 | . | CASSEYGHYEQYF | TGTGCCAGCAGTGAATACGGACACTACGAGCAGTACTTC
. | TRBJ1-1 | TRBV7-9 | few | CASSLIGGADTEAFF | TGTGCCAGCAGCTTAATCGGAGGGGCGGACACTGAAGCTTTCTTT
TRBD2 | TRBJ2-1 | TRBV25-1 | . | CASSALAGGDYNEQFF | TGTGCCAGCAGTGCCCTAGCGGGGGGGGACTACAATGAGCAGTTCTTC
TRBD1 | TRBJ1-4 | TRBV5-1 | . | CASSVQGGSTNEKLFF | TGCGCCAGCAGCGTGCAGGGGGGATCAACTAATGAAAAACTGTTTTTT
TRBD1 | TRBJ2-7 | TRBV18 | . | CASSPGQGPYEQYF | TGTGCCAGCTCACCGGGACAGGGCCCCTACGAGCAGTACTTC